This T cell receptor (beta chain) originates from a study of blood T cell repertoires in COVID-19. Across the study: COVID-19 samples collected from the United States, Italy and Spain covered acute and convalescent phases. PBMCs, B-cell-depleted T cells, or T cells provided the cDNA or gDNA that made up the material.

Original handling: Amplification of reference gene primers was used by the study to estimate nucleated cell counts. Libraries were prepared by immunoSEQ multiplex PCR; TCRdb keeps only in-frame clonotypes and omits some of them. The V and J calls and the clone size are those of that table, but D and trimming were determined from the DNA. The sample comprises approximately 240,000 clones, around four fifths of which are singletons, and about 4% rests with the top ten. Per the germline V gene, CDR1 is LNHDA and CDR2 is SQIVND (reference sequence). Trimming removed 3 bases from V and 4 bases from J, with 9 bases in between. The CDR3 is 13 amino acids.

The chain uses TRBV19 and TRBJ1-2; D not certain. The source of this sequence is a man aged 50-59 years with acute or convalescent COVID-19. Material: peripheral blood. The CDR3 spells CASSISSSYGYTF. The CDR3 region has the DNA TGTGCCAGTAGTATTTCTTCCTCCTATGGCTACACCTTC.